This T cell receptor beta chain was recovered during a study of shared clonotypes between healthy human individuals. Study summary: Per-donor plates numbered three CD4 naive, three CD4 memory, two CD8 naive and one CD8 memory.

Profiling relied on immunoSEQ multiplex PCR, and the TCRdb table lists in-frame clones only, not all of them. Of 2,500,000 or so clones in the sample, 80% to 95% were seen once. The sequencing sample was made of naive CD4+ T cells from PBMCs. Indicated subset: CD45RA+ positively selected. The sequence came from a man aged 18 to 30 in good health. Some clones in this sample may be carry-over from other donors' samples.

CDR3 nucleotides: TGTGCCAGCAGTTTCATAGGGTTGGCTCCCCGACCCGGGGAGCTGTTTTTT. Its translation is CASSFIGLAPRPGELFF. This rearrangement joins TRBV28 to TRBJ2-2; D is unresolved. V was cut by 3 bases and J by 6 bases, with 20 bases left in between. Looked up from germline, CDR1 is MDHEN and CDR2 is SYDVKM. There are 17 residues in the CDR3.